The subject of this entry is one TCR beta chain. Assay used: immunoSEQ multiplex PCR; TCRdb lists only in-frame clones, some missing. Here the sample spans some 120,000 clones, over 85% being singletons. This specimen comes from a study of blood T cell repertoires in COVID-19. Turning to the study itself: From the United States, Italy and Spain came samples of acute and convalescent COVID-19. PBMCs, B-cell-depleted T cells, or T cells provided the cDNA or gDNA that made up the material.

Sample: peripheral blood. This clonotype was sampled from a man aged 50-59 years with active COVID-19.

CDR3 residues: CASSLPGQGAWASGANVLTF. The DNA of the CDR3 is TGTGCCAGTAGCTTACCGGGACAGGGGGCCTGGGCCTCTGGGGCCAACGTCCTGACTTTC. V gene TRBV19 combines with J gene TRBJ2-6, with 12 bases identical to TRBD1. In germline, CDR1 is LNHDA, CDR2 SQIVND (reference sequence). The CDR3 covers 20 residues. The V gene end was trimmed by 6 bases and the J gene end by 0 bases; junction bases not matched to a gene: 12.